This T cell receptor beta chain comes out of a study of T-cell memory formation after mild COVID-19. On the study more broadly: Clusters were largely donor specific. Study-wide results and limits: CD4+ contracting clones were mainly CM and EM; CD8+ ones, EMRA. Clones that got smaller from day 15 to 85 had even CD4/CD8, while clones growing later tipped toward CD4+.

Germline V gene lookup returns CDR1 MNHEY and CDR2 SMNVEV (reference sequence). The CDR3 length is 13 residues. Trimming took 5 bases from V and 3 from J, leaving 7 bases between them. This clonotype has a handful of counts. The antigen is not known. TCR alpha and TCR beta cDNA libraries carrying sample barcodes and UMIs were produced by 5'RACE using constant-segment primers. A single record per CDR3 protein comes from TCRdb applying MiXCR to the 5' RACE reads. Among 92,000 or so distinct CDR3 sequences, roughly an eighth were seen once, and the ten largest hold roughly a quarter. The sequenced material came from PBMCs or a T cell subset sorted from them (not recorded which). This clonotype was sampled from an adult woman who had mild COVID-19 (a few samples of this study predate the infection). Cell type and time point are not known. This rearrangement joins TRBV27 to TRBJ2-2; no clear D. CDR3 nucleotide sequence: TGTGCCAGCAGTGGGGTGTACACCGGGGAGCTGTTTTTT. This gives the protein CASSGVYTGELFF.